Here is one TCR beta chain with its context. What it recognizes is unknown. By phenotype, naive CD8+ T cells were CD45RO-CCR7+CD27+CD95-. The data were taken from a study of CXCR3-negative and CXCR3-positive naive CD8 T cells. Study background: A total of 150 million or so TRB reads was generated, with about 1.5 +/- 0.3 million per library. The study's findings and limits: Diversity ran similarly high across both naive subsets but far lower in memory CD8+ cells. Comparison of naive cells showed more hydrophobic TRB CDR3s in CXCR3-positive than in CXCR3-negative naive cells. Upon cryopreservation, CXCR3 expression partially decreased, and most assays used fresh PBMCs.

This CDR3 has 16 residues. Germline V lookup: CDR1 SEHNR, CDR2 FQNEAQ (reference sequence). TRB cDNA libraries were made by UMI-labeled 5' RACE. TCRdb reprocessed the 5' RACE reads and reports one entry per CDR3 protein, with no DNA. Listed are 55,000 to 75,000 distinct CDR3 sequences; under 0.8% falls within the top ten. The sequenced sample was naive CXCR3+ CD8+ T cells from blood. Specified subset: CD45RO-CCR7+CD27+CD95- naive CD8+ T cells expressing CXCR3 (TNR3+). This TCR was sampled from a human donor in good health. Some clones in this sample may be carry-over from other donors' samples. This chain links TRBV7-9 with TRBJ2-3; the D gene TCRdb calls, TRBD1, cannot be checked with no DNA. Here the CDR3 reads CASSLVPRTDTDTQYF. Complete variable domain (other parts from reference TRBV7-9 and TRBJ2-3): DTGVSQNPRHKITKRGQNVTFRCDPISEHNRLYWYRQTLGQGPEFLTYFQNEAQLEKSRLLSDRFSAERPKGSFSTLEIQRTEQGDSAMYLCASSLVPRTDTDTQYFGPGTRLTVL.